This TCR beta chain is drawn from a study of molecular identifiers for immune sequencing clone quantification. Both previously described methods and listed TCR primers were employed to make bulk TCR libraries. In TCRdb, the PCR reads were re-called with MiXCR into one record per CDR3 protein. The sample has tens of thousands of distinct CDR3 sequences; around 17% are singletons. This clonotype has a count of ten or more. The germline CDR1 and CDR2 sequences are DFQATT and SNEGSKA (reference sequence). J lost 4 bases, V lost 6 bases, and 9 bases had no gene match. This CDR3 is built from 14 residues. This TCR was recovered from a human donor in good health. Some libraries in this study had Jurkat cell RNA spiked in. The chain couples TRBV20-1 to TRBJ2-7; 10 bases align to TRBD2. Sequencing was carried out using naive CD8+ T cells from blood, with Jurkat cell RNA spiked in. The subset: FACS-sorted CD8+CD4-CCR7+CD45RA+ naive T cells. The CDR3 protein is CSAGIGLAVYEQYF. The CDR3 nucleotides read TGCAGTGCCGGTATAGGACTAGCGGTATACGAGCAGTACTTC.